Following are 25 T cell receptor beta chains from one sample sequenced in a study of cytomegalovirus exposure and HLA in healthy donors. It was with 60 Vbeta and 13 Jbeta primers that the PCR ran. The method was immunoSEQ multiplex PCR; TCRdb's version includes in-frame clones alone and lacks a portion of them. The table shows about 190,000 clones, with just under 75% occurring only once. The sequenced sample consisted of PBMCs. The receptors come from a man aged 30 to 45 in good health and CMV-seropositive.

V and J are TRBV6-5 and TRBJ2-5, with 7 bases that match TRBD2. The last part of the DNA fits TRBJ2-7 better; the J call may be wrong. Looked up from germline, CDR1 is MNHEY and CDR2 is SVGAGI. The CDR3 extends over 11 amino acids. The CDR3 region is CASRGGFEQYF. The CDR3 DNA reads as TGTGCCAGCAGGGGAGGGTTCGAGCAGTACTTC.

This rearrangement joins TRBV25-1 to TRBJ1-1; a weak D match, TRBD1 (5 bases). This CDR3 comprises 11 residues. Germline lookup yields CDR1 MGHDK and CDR2 SYGVNS. V was trimmed by 8 bases and J by 7 bases, leaving 11 bases between them. The CDR3 bases are TGTGCCAGCGGGGACTATAATGAAGCTTTCTTT. This encodes CASGDYNEAFF.

The table lists this clone with a count of one. The rearrangement links TRBV7-9 to TRBJ2-4, with D possibly matching TRBD1 (6 bases). This CDR3 is built from 16 residues. The germline gives CDR1 SEHNR, CDR2 FQNEAQ (reference sequence). Trimming stripped 5 bases from V and 6 bases from J, with 20 bases between. The CDR3 loop reads CASSPRPEGEGNIQYF. The CDR3 coding sequence is TGTGCCAGCAGCCCCCGTCCTGAGGGGGAAGGAAACATTCAGTACTTC.

V usage is TRBV27 and J usage is TRBJ2-6, with 7 bases lining up with TRBD1. After removal of 6 bases from V and 1 base from J, the junction contained 6 bases not matched to a gene. The CDR3 is 16 amino acids. Germline CDR1 reads MNHEY; CDR2 reads SMNVEV (reference sequence). CDR3 coding DNA: TGTGCCAGCAGCCCAGACAGGGCATCTGGGGCCAACGTCCTGACTTTC. Protein: CASSPDRASGANVLTF.

This clone was observed a single time. The chain uses TRBV7-8 and TRBJ2-7; TRBD2 is a possible D gene (5 bases). CDR1 is SGHVS, CDR2 FQNEAQ, per germline. V lost 6 bases, J lost 0 bases, and 18 bases lay in between. The CDR3 is 16 residues long. Written as DNA, the CDR3 is TGTGCCAGCAGTCAACTAGGCGGCCAGAGCTCCTACGAGCAGTACTTC. This encodes CASSQLGGQSSYEQYF.

The chain uses TRBV6-5 and TRBJ2-2; 7 bases map to TRBD2. This CDR3 contains 15 residues. Germline CDR1 MNHEY, CDR2 SVGAGI. V was pared by 0 bases and J by 4 bases, with 2 bases of the junction left unmatched. CDR3 DNA sequence: TGTGCCAGCAGTTACTCAATAGCGGGCACCGGGGAGCTGTTTTTT. The encoded protein is CASSYSIAGTGELFF.

The CDR3 DNA follows: TGTGCCAGCAGTTTCAATACGTTCTCCTCTAACCAAGCTTTCTTT. Protein: CASSFNTFSSNQAFF. The rearrangement joins TRBV7-8 to TRBJ1-1, with no clear D. CDR3 size: 15 residues. The V and J ends lost 6 bases and 9 bases respectively, with 23 bases between them. Germline V gene lookup returns CDR1 SGHVS and CDR2 FQNEAQ.

The rearrangement links TRBV11-1 to TRBJ2-7; TRBD1 matches at 8 bases. The CDR3 runs 14 residues. Germline V gene data show CDR1 as SGHAT and CDR2 as FQDESV (reference sequence). V lost 2 bases, J lost 7 bases, and 7 bases stayed unmatched. CDR3 DNA: TGTGCCAGCAGCTTACAGGGGGCACAGGAAGAGCAGTACTTC. This gives the protein CASSLQGAQEEQYF.

In its sample, this clone was seen once. The J gene is TRBJ2-1, the V gene TRBV28, with TRBD2 identical over 13 bases. The CDR3 covers 19 residues. V lost 2 bases and J lost 6; bases outside the gene matches: 13. The germline CDR1 and CDR2 sequences are MDHEN and SYDVKM. CDR3 nucleotide sequence: TGTGCCAGCAGTTTACGGACTAGCGGGAGTTACAGTAGTTCCAATGAGCAGTTCTTC. It encodes CASSLRTSGSYSSSNEQFF.

In this sample, this clone turned up a few times. The same CDR3 arises from other DNA sequences in this sample as well. The V call is TRBV5-1, the J call TRBJ1-4; no clear D gene. Germline V gene lookup returns CDR1 SGHRS and CDR2 YFSETQ. This CDR3 is built from 14 residues. V lost 2 bases, J lost 5 bases, and 10 bases lay in between. This CDR3 is CASSFGGLNEKLFF. The CDR3 nucleotides read TGCGCCAGCAGCTTTGGAGGACTGAATGAAAAACTGTTTTTT.

V gene TRBV27 combines with J gene TRBJ1-5; 9 bases line up with TRBD1. Germline-derived CDR1 and CDR2 are MNHEY and SMNVEV (reference sequence). This CDR3 contains 15 residues. The junction had 8 bases not matched to a gene; V was cut back by 6 bases and J by 5 bases. CDR3 region: CASRTGGNPYQPQHF. CDR3 nucleotides: TGTGCCAGCAGAACAGGGGGCAACCCCTATCAGCCCCAGCATTTT.

The gene calls are TRBV25-1 and TRBJ1-2, with a possible D match to TRBD1 (6 bases). The germline V and J ends were trimmed by 1 base and 6 bases, with 15 bases remaining between them. CDR3 length: 15 residues. CDR1 and CDR2 from the germline V gene are MGHDK and SYGVNS. The CDR3 sequence is CASSELGTKRDGYTF. The CDR3 DNA follows: TGTGCCAGCAGTGAATTAGGGACAAAAAGGGATGGCTACACCTTC.

This clone was detected only once. This sample includes further DNA sequences coding for the same CDR3. V and J are TRBV27 and TRBJ1-5, with 8 positions matching TRBD1. With 3 bases clipped from V and 7 bases from J, the junction kept 8 bases outside the gene matches. This CDR3 is built from 15 residues. The germline V gene has CDR1 MNHEY and CDR2 SMNVEV (reference sequence). CDR3 nucleotides: TGTGCCAGCAGTTTTCAGGGACAGGCGGGACAGCCCCAGCATTTT. It yields the protein CASSFQGQAGQPQHF.

This chain links TRBV9 with TRBJ2-1; 8 bases are shared with TRBD2. The CDR3 extends over 17 amino acids. The germline gives CDR1 SGDLS, CDR2 YYNGEE. The J segment lost 6 bases and the V segment lost 6 bases, leaving 17 bases of the junction unmatched. DNA of the CDR3: TGTGCCAGCAACCAGAATCAGCGGGAGTCTTCAGGCAATGAGCAGTTCTTC. The encoded protein is CASNQNQRESSGNEQFF.

The rearrangement joins TRBV4-3 to TRBJ1-5; no reliable D call. Germline loops: CDR1 LGHNA, CDR2 YSLEER. This CDR3 is 15 amino acids long. V was cut by 4 bases and J by 5 bases, with 15 bases left in between. Here the CDR3 reads CASSLERSRDQPQHF. In nucleotides, the CDR3 is TGCGCCAGCAGCCTGGAGAGATCCCGGGATCAGCCCCAGCATTTT.

The chain couples TRBV7-9 to TRBJ1-2, with D unclear. This CDR3 has 12 amino acids. Between the trimmed V and J ends, which lost 5 bases and 10 bases, there was a span of 14 bases. Germline values: CDR1 SEHNR, CDR2 FQNEAQ (reference sequence). CDR3 loop: CASSPGYFDYTF. CDR3 DNA sequence: TGTGCCAGCAGCCCGGGTTATTTTGACTACACCTTC.

This clone was seen a few times. The chain uses TRBV7-6 and TRBJ2-1; D might be TRBD1 (5 bases). V was clipped by 2 bases and J by 5 bases, with 28 bases between them. Germline assignment: CDR1 SGHVS and CDR2 FNYEAQ. This CDR3 comprises 20 residues. CDR3 in DNA: TGTGCCAGCAGCTTAAGGCCTGGAACCGTAAGACTCAGGGTGAACAATGAGCAGTTCTTC. Amino acids: CASSLRPGTVRLRVNNEQFF.

This clone was counted a few times. CDR3 region: CASSYSGVGGDTQYF. CDR3 coding DNA: TGTGCCAGCAGTTACTCGGGCGTGGGGGGGGATACGCAGTATTTT. The chain couples TRBV6-5 to TRBJ2-3; 7 bases are a match to TRBD2. The germline gives CDR1 MNHEY, CDR2 SVGAGI. Trimming removed 0 bases from V and 6 bases from J; junction bases left unmatched: 6. This CDR3 is built from 15 residues.

In DNA form, the CDR3 reads TGTGCCAGCAGTTTCTCCGGCCAAGAGACCCAGTACTTC. Its protein is CASSFSGQETQYF. The chain links TRBV28 to TRBJ2-5; D gene ambiguous. The germline V gene has CDR1 MDHEN and CDR2 SYDVKM. With 3 bases removed from V and 1 base from J, the gap between germline ends came to 6 bases. The CDR3 consists of 13 residues.

This clone was counted a few times. At the DNA level, this CDR3 is encoded by other sequences in the same sample as well. The chain employs TRBV7-2 and TRBJ2-7, with D possibly being TRBD1 (6 bases). V was cut by 1 base and J by 2 bases, with 15 bases left in between. Germline loops: CDR1 SGHTA, CDR2 FQGNSA. This CDR3 contains 16 residues. CDR3 coding DNA: TGTGCCAGCAGCTTAGAGGGCATTGGGGGCGCCTACGAGCAGTACTTC. Translated: CASSLEGIGGAYEQYF.

This sequence joins TRBV9 and TRBJ1-2, with 10 positions matching TRBD1. CDR1 is SGDLS, CDR2 YYNGEE, per germline. The ends lost 0 bases at V and 10 bases at J; junction bases unmatched: 6. This CDR3 region has 14 residues. CDR3 sequence (DNA): TGTGCCAGCAGCGTAGCGCCGACAGGGGGCGTCTACACCTTC. This encodes CASSVAPTGGVYTF. Complete variable domain (other parts from reference TRBV9 and TRBJ1-2): DSGVTQTPKHLITATGQRVTLRCSPRSGDLSVYWYQQSLDQGLQFLIQYYNGEERAKGNILERFSAQQFPDLHSELNLSSLELGDSALYFCASSVAPTGGVYTFGSGTRLTVV.

J is TRBJ2-7 and V is TRBV30, with D possibly matching TRBD2 (5 bases). The CDR3 runs 14 residues. With 2 bases removed from V and 3 bases from J, the gap between germline ends came to 14 bases. From germline, CDR1 is GTSNPN and CDR2 SVGIG (reference sequence). The CDR3 sequence is CAWSTGRGVYEQYF. The CDR3 DNA reads as TGTGCCTGGAGTACGGGCCGGGGTGTCTACGAGCAGTACTTC.

This chain connects TRBV5-8 to TRBJ2-5, with 7 bases lining up with TRBD1. Per the germline V gene, CDR1 is SGHTS and CDR2 is YDEGEE. V dropped 4 bases and J dropped 3; count of bases not matched to a gene: 9. This CDR3 region has 15 residues. The chain's CDR3 is CASSRPWDSKETQYF. The CDR3 DNA sequence: TGTGCCAGCAGCCGCCCGTGGGACAGTAAAGAGACCCAGTACTTC. Complete variable domain (other parts from reference TRBV5-8 and TRBJ2-5): EAGVTQSPTHLIKTRGQQATLRCSPISGHTSVYWYQQALGLGLQFLLWYDEGEERNRGNFPPRFSGRQFPNYSSELNVNALELEDSALYLCASSRPWDSKETQYFGPGTRLLVL.

V gene TRBV28 combines with J gene TRBJ1-4; 8 bases are shared with TRBD1. With V trimmed by 6 bases and J by 7 bases, 16 bases remained unmatched. The CDR3 consists of 17 residues. Per the germline V gene, CDR1 is MDHEN and CDR2 is SYDVKM. Here the CDR3 DNA reads TGTGCCAGCAGCCAAAACAGGGGGACCCTAACTCTTGAAAAACTGTTTTTT. Its translation: CASSQNRGTLTLEKLFF. The whole variable domain, remainder taken from reference TRBV28 and TRBJ1-4, is DVKVTQSSRYLVKRTGEKVFLECVQDMDHENMFWYRQDPGLGLRLIYFSYDVKMKEKGDIPEGYSVSREKKERFSLILESASTNQTSMYLCASSQNRGTLTLEKLFFGSGTQLSVL.

This chain joins TRBV2 and TRBJ1-5; D remains unclear. The CDR3 length is 14 residues. V was clipped by 2 bases and J by 9 bases, with 14 bases between them. Germline loops: CDR1 SNHLY, CDR2 FYNNEI. CDR3: CASSEWAVSGPQHF. CDR3 nucleotide sequence: TGTGCCAGCAGTGAATGGGCCGTCTCAGGGCCCCAGCATTTT.